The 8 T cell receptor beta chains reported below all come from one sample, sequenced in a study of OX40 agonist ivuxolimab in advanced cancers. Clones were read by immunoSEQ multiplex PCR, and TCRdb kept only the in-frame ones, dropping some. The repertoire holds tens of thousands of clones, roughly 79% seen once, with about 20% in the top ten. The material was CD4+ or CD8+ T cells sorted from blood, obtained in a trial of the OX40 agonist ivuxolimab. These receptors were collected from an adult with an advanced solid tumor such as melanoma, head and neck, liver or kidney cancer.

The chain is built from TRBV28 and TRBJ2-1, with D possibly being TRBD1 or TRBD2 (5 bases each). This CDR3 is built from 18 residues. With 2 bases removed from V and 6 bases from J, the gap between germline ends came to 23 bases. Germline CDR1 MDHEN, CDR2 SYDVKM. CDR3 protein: CASSLTRRRGERGNEQFF. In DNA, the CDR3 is TGTGCCAGCAGTTTAACTCGGCGGCGTGGGGAGAGGGGCAATGAGCAGTTCTTC. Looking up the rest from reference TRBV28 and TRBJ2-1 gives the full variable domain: DVKVTQSSRYLVKRTGEKVFLECVQDMDHENMFWYRQDPGLGLRLIYFSYDVKMKEKGDIPEGYSVSREKKERFSLILESASTNQTSMYLCASSLTRRRGERGNEQFFGPGTRLTVL.

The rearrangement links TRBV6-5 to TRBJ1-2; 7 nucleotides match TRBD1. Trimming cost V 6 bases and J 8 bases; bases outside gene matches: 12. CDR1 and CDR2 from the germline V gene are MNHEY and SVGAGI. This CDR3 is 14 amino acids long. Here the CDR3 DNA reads TGTGCCAGCAGGGAGACGACAGGGAAGGGAGGCTACACCTTC. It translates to CASRETTGKGGYTF.

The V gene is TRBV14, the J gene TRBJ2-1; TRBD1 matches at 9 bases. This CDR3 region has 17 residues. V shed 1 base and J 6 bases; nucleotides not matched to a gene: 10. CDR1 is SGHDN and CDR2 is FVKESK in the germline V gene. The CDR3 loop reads CASSQGLGTGKRNEQFF. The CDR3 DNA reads TGTGCCAGCAGCCAAGGATTAGGGACAGGGAAGCGCAATGAGCAGTTCTTC. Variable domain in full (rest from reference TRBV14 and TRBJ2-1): EAGVTQFPSHSVIEKGQTVTLRCDPISGHDNLYWYRRVMGKEIKFLLHFVKESKQDESGMPNNRFLAERTGGTYSTLKVQPAELEDSGVYFCASSQGLGTGKRNEQFFGPGTRLTVL.

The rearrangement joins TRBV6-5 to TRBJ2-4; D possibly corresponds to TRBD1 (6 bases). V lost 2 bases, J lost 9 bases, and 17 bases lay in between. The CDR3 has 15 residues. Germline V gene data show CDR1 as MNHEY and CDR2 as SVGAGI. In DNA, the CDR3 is TGTGCCAGCAGTTACGGTCGGCAGGGGACCGCCATTCAGTACTTC. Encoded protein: CASSYGRQGTAIQYF.

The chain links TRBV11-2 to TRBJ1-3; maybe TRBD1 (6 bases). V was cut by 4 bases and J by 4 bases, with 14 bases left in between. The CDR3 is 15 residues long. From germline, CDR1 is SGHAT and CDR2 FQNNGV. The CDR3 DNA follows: TGTGCCAGCAGCTCGCAACAGGGTGGGGGAAACACCATATATTTT. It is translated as CASSSQQGGGNTIYF.

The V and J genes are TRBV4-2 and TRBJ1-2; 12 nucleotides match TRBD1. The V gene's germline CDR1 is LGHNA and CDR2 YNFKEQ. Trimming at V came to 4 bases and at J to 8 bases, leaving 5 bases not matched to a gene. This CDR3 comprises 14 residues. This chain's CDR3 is CASSPGQGARGYTF. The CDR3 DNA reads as TGTGCCAGCAGCCCGGGACAGGGGGCGCGAGGCTACACCTTC.

As DNA, the CDR3 is TGTGCCAGCAGTTACTACTCGGGGGCGACTGAAGCTTTCTTT. Its protein is CASSYYSGATEAFF. The V gene is TRBV6-5, the J gene TRBJ1-1; D possibly corresponds to TRBD1 (6 bases). From germline, CDR1 is MNHEY and CDR2 SVGAGI. Trimming took 1 base from V and 5 from J, leaving 11 bases between them. The CDR3 loop spans 14 amino acids.

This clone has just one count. The CDR3 DNA reads as TGTGCCAGCTCCGGGCGCGTTTCTCGCTCTGGAAACACCATATATTTT. This encodes CASSGRVSRSGNTIYF. The rearrangement joins TRBV18 to TRBJ1-3; D remains ambiguous. CDR3 size: 16 residues. V lost 6 bases to trimming and J lost 0 bases, with 15 bases between them. The germline V gene encodes CDR1 KGHSH and CDR2 LQKENI.